This entry lists 7 T cell receptor beta chains sequenced from one sample in a study of CD8+ T cells in alopecia areata. Treatment noted: oral pan-JAK inhibitor, 5-10 mg twice daily. After isolation, RNA underwent reverse transcription to generate cDNA as the sequencing template. The method was immunoSEQ multiplex PCR; TCRdb's version includes in-frame clones alone and lacks a portion of them. The table has 150,000 or so clones, about 61% seen once. This material consisted of CD4+ T cells sorted from blood, taken at roughly week 58, from a patient treated with tofacitinib. The source of these receptors is a human donor with alopecia areata.

Of note for this clone: Other nucleotide sequences in the sample specify the same CDR3. V and J are TRBV5-1 and TRBJ2-6; D unresolved. CDR3 length: 15 amino acids. The germline gives CDR1 SGHRS, CDR2 YFSETQ. Trimming removed 0 bases at V and 0 bases at J, with 4 bases between. The CDR3 nucleotides are TGCGCCAGCAGCTTGGACGGCTCTGGGGCCAACGTCCTGACTTTC. Residues: CASSLDGSGANVLTF.

This chain links TRBV5-1 with TRBJ2-3, with D uncertain. The V end lost 3 bases, the J end lost 5 bases, and 10 bases lay between the germline ends. This CDR3 is 13 amino acids long. In germline, CDR1 is SGHRS, CDR2 YFSETQ. The CDR3 spells CASSSHIEDTQYF. DNA of the CDR3: TGCGCCAGCAGCTCCCACATCGAAGATACGCAGTATTTT.

The chain uses TRBV29-1 and TRBJ2-5, with a weak D call TRBD2 (6 bases). The V and J ends lost 4 bases and 5 bases respectively, with 14 bases between them. CDR3 length: 13 residues. Germline V gives CDR1 SQVTM, CDR2 ANQGSEA. The CDR3 loop reads CSVGAGLEETQYF. CDR3 DNA: TGCAGCGTTGGAGCGGGCCTTGAGGAGACCCAGTACTTC. Drawing the rest from reference TRBV29-1 and TRBJ2-5, the complete variable domain is SAVISQKPSRDICQRGTSLTIQCQVDSQVTMMFWYRQQPGQSLTLIATANQGSEATYESGFVIDKFPISRPNLTFSTLTVSNMSPEDSSIYLCSVGAGLEETQYFGPGTRLLVL.

The J gene is TRBJ2-7, the V gene TRBV30; D gene ambiguous. The CDR3 is 11 amino acids. Germline CDR1 is GTSNPN and CDR2 is SVGIG (reference sequence). The germline V and J ends were trimmed by 2 bases and 4 bases, with 6 bases remaining between them. The CDR3 here is CAWSTTYEQYF. The CDR3, as DNA: TGTGCCTGGAGTACGACTTACGAGCAGTACTTC.

The CDR3 region is CADDRNFHTDTQYF. CDR3 DNA: TGTGCGGACGACAGGAATTTCCACACAGATACGCAGTATTTT. The chain couples TRBV19 to TRBJ2-3, with D tentatively TRBD1 (6 bases). CDR1 LNHDA and CDR2 SQIVND come from the germline V gene (reference sequence). This CDR3 has 14 residues.

This clone was found a few times. The chain is built from TRBV29-1 and TRBJ2-5; D uncertain. V lost 7 bases and J lost 2, with 17 bases in between. CDR1 and CDR2 from the germline V gene are SQVTM and ANQGSEA. The CDR3 totals 14 residues. CDR3 sequence (DNA): TGCAGCGCAAGTCCCCGGCTAAAACAAGAGACCCAGTACTTC. It encodes CSASPRLKQETQYF.

The chain combines TRBV7-8 with TRBJ2-6; tentatively, D is TRBD1 (5 bases). This CDR3 is 16 amino acids long. CDR1 and CDR2 from the germline V gene are SGHVS and FQNEAQ. The V and J ends lost 4 bases and 0 bases respectively, with 10 bases between them. The CDR3 spells CASSSRVSSGANVLTF. CDR3 nucleotide sequence: TGTGCCAGCAGCTCCAGGGTGAGCTCTGGGGCCAACGTCCTGACTTTC.